This T cell receptor (beta chain) was recorded in a study of shared clonotypes between healthy human individuals. At the level of the study: Aged 18 to 49, the donors were a couple of women and a few men. Study-wide points: Sharing across four donors was highest in naive CD4 (about 5%) and lowest in memory CD8 (approximately 0.4%). Non-shared clonotypes displayed generation probabilities falling below those of clonotypes present in all four donors.

This CDR3 contains 14 residues. Germline V CDR1 and CDR2: SGHTA, FQGTGA. V lost 5 bases and J lost 1, with 11 bases in between. Naive CD8 cells, CD45RO-negative and positively selected for CCR7, excluded terminally differentiated effector memory CD45RA+ cells. Measured with immunoSEQ multiplex PCR; TCRdb has only the in-frame clones, and not every one. The sample holds around 2.1 million clones, 85% to 95% seen once. With respect to this clone: Its antigen is not known.

The receptor was isolated from a man aged 18 to 30 in good health. Some clones in this sample may be carry-over from other donors' samples. The rearrangement uses TRBV7-3 and TRBJ1-1; D unclear. Sequenced: naive CD8+ T cells from PBMCs. The CDR3 sequence: CASSTHPANTEAFF. In DNA, the CDR3 is TGTGCCAGCAGCACCCATCCGGCGAACACTGAAGCTTTCTTT.